This entry concerns a single T cell receptor (beta chain). What it recognizes is unknown. Germline V gene lookup returns CDR1 MDHEN and CDR2 SYDVKM. The CDR3 loop spans 15 amino acids. V was clipped by 4 bases and J by 2 bases, with 14 bases between them. MiXCR, applied by TCRdb to the 5' RACE reads, yields one record per CDR3 protein. The sample contains roughly 290,000 distinct CDR3 sequences, more than 6.5% of which appear only once. The sample comes from a study of identical twins. General study points: Cord blood beta clonotypes present at high abundance carried fewer insertions; no such pattern appeared in memory repertoires. Cross-sectional statistical analysis was relied on for the conclusions, without the same donors being followed. Among out-of-frame alpha sequences shared by twins, low generation probability occurred in excess.

These data were also reused for a study on yellow fever vaccine responses in identical twins.

The sample consisted of memory (CD45RO+) T cells sorted from blood. The chain couples TRBV28 to TRBJ1-2, with D perhaps matching TRBD1 (5 bases). The receptor was isolated from a woman under 30 in good health. The CDR3 protein is CASSSPNGGNYGYTF. In nucleotides, the CDR3 is TGTGCCAGCAGTTCCCCAAACGGGGGAAACTATGGCTACACCTTC.